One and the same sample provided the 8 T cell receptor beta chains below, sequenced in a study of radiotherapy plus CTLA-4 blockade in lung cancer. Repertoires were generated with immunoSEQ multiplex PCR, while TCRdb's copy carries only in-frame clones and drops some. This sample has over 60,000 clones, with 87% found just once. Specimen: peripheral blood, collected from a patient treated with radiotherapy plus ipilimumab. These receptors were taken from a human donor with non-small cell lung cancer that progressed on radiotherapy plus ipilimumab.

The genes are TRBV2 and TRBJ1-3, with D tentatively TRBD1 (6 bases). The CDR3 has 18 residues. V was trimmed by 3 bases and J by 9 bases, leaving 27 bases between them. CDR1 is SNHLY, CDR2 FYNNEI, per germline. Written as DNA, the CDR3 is TGTGCCAGCAGTGACTCACTCGAACAGGGTCTTCTTGGGGTCACCATATATTTT. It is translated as CASSDSLEQGLLGVTIYF.

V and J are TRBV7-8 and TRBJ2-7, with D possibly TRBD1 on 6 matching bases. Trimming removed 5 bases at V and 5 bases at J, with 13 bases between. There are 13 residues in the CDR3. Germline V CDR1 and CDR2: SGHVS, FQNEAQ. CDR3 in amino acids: CASSVSGDNEQYV. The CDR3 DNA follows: TGTGCCAGCAGCGTCTCAGGGGACAACGAGCAGTACGTC.

As DNA, the CDR3 is TGTGCCACCAGCAGACAAAGTGGAGATACGCAGTATTTT. Protein product: CATSRQSGDTQYF. The chain combines TRBV15 with TRBJ2-3; D unclear. Germline V gene lookup returns CDR1 LNHNV and CDR2 YYDKDF (reference sequence). The germline V and J ends were trimmed by 2 bases and 5 bases, with 8 bases remaining between them. The CDR3 runs to 13 residues. Using reference TRBV15 and TRBJ2-3 for the parts outside the CDR3, the full variable domain is DAMVIQNPRYQVTQFGKPVTLSCSQTLNHNVMYWYQQKSSQAPKLLFHYYDKDFNNEADTPDNFQSRRPNTSFCFLDIRSPGLGDTAMYLCATSRQSGDTQYFGPGTRLTVL.

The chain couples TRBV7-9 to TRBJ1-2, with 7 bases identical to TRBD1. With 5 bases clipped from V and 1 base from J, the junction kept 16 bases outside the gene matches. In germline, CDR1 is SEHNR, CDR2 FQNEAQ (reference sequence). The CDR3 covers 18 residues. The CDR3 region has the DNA TGTGCCAGCAGCCCACAGGGGCGGGGAACCGCCTTTAACTATGGCTACACCTTC. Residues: CASSPQGRGTAFNYGYTF.

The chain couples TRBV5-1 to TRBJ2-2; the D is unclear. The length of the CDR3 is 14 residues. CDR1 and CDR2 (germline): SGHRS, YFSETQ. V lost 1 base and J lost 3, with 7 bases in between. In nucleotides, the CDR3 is TGCGCCAGCAGCTTGAAACAGTACACCGGGGAGCTGTTTTTT. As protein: CASSLKQYTGELFF.

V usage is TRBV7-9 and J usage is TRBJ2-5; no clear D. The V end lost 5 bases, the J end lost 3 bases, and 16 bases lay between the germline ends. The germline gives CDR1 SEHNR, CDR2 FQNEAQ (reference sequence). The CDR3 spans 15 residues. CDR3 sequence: CASSRGSTLEETQYF. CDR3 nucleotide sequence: TGTGCCAGCAGCCGAGGCTCTACGTTAGAAGAGACCCAGTACTTC.

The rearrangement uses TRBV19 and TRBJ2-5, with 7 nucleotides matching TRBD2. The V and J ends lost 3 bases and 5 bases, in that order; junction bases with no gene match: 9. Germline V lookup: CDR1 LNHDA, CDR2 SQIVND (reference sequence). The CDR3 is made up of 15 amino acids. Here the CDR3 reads CASSISSAGGETQYF. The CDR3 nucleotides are TGTGCCAGTAGTATTTCATCGGCCGGGGGGGAGACCCAGTACTTC.

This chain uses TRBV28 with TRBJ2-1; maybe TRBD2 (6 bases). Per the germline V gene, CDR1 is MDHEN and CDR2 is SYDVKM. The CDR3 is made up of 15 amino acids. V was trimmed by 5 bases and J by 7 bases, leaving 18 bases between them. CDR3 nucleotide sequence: TGTGCCAGCAGTCGCCCGAGGTCGGAGGGGAATGAGCAGTTCTTC. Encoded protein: CASSRPRSEGNEQFF.